The next 10 T cell receptor beta chains were all read from a single sample in a study of cytomegalovirus exposure and HLA in healthy donors. 60 Vbeta and 13 Jbeta primers were used in PCR. Repertoires were generated with immunoSEQ multiplex PCR, while TCRdb's copy carries only in-frame clones and drops some. This table has approximately 130,000 clones, over 80% appearing once. The sequencing input was PBMCs. The receptors come from a boy younger than 18 in good health and CMV-seronegative.

The CDR3 loop is CATSRDRLDRDLQMSTDTQYF. In DNA form, the CDR3 reads TGTGCCACCAGCAGAGATCGCCTGGACAGGGACTTGCAGATGAGCACAGATACGCAGTATTTT. The chain combines TRBV15 with TRBJ2-3; 8 bases are shared with TRBD1. With V trimmed by 0 bases and J by 0 bases, 17 bases remained unmatched. CDR3 size: 21 residues. The V gene's germline CDR1 is LNHNV and CDR2 YYDKDF (reference sequence).

J is TRBJ2-1 and V is TRBV4-1; TRBD1 is a possible D gene (6 bases). Germline V lookup: CDR1 MGHRA, CDR2 YSYEKL. This CDR3 contains 13 residues. V was shortened by 3 bases and J by 12 bases, with 15 bases between the two germline ends. The CDR3 sequence is CASSQLGPRGQFF. For the CDR3, the DNA is TGCGCCAGCAGCCAGCTCGGGCCCAGGGGGCAGTTCTTC.

The rearrangement joins TRBV13 to TRBJ2-1; 10 positions agree with TRBD2. The CDR3 loop spans 19 amino acids. The germline gives CDR1 PRHDT, CDR2 FYEKMQ (reference sequence). The V gene end was trimmed by 3 bases and the J gene end by 2 bases; junction bases not matched to a gene: 13. CDR3 nucleotides: TGTGCCAGCAGCTTGTCGGCAAGCGGGAGGGCCTTTCCCTACAATGAGCAGTTCTTC. Translated, it gives CASSLSASGRAFPYNEQFF.

The chain employs TRBV6-6 and TRBJ1-6; TRBD1 matches 7 bases. V gave up 2 bases and J gave up 7 bases; unmatched junction bases: 5. This CDR3 comprises 15 residues. CDR1 MNHNY and CDR2 SVGAGI come from the germline V gene (reference sequence). CDR3 nucleotides: TGTGCCAGCAGTTACAGTGACAGGGAGAATTCACCCCTCCACTTT. Protein: CASSYSDRENSPLHF.

The chain uses TRBV5-1 and TRBJ1-5, with D unclear. The CDR3 covers 14 residues. Germline CDR1 is SGHRS and CDR2 is YFSETQ. Trimming shortened V by 5 bases and J by 1 base, and 10 bases separated the two germline ends. The CDR3 protein is CASSESPSNQPQHF. CDR3 nucleotides: TGCGCCAGCAGTGAGTCGCCAAGCAATCAGCCCCAGCATTTT.

This clone has just one count. The chain joins TRBV4-2 to TRBJ2-3, with TRBD2 matching over 9 bases. Germline CDR1 is LGHNA and CDR2 is YNFKEQ. The CDR3 length is 15 residues. V trimming: 4 bases; J trimming: 4 bases; junction bases outside the gene matches: 6. The chain's CDR3 is CASSRDSGGSDTQYF. The CDR3 DNA is TGTGCCAGCAGCCGGGATAGCGGGGGCTCAGATACGCAGTATTTT.

This chain joins TRBV5-1 and TRBJ2-1, with TRBD2 as a possible D gene (5 bases). Germline V CDR1 and CDR2: SGHRS, YFSETQ. The length of the CDR3 is 15 residues. V lost 0 bases and J lost 8, with 15 bases in between. The CDR3 loop is CASSLAPGVGDEQFF. CDR3 nucleotide sequence: TGCGCCAGCAGCTTGGCCCCCGGGGTGGGAGATGAGCAGTTCTTC.

CDR3 sequence: CAIRTSGSSYNEQFF. The DNA of the CDR3 is TGTGCCATACGGACTAGCGGGAGCTCCTACAATGAGCAGTTCTTC. This rearrangement joins TRBV10-3 to TRBJ2-1, with 13 bases lining up with TRBD2. Germline CDR1 reads ENHRY; CDR2 reads SYGVKD. The trim removed 9 bases at V and 0 bases at J, leaving 2 bases unmatched. The CDR3 totals 15 residues.

This clone was recorded a few times. V is TRBV7-9 and J is TRBJ2-5; D ambiguous. The CDR3 runs to 14 residues. Germline-derived CDR1 and CDR2 are SEHNR and FQNEAQ (reference sequence). The ends were cut back, 6 bases at V and 0 bases at J, with 11 bases in the middle. The chain's CDR3 is CASSRTVYQETQYF. CDR3 nucleotide sequence: TGTGCCAGCAGTAGAACAGTCTACCAAGAGACCCAGTACTTC.

The chain links TRBV7-6 to TRBJ2-1; 10 bases agree with TRBD2. There are 16 residues in the CDR3. The J segment lost 6 bases and the V segment lost 0 bases, leaving 5 bases of the junction unmatched. Germline CDR1 and CDR2: SGHVS and FNYEAQ. The CDR3 region has the DNA TGTGCCAGCAGCTTAGCGTCAAGCGGGAGGGCCAATGAGCAGTTCTTC. It encodes CASSLASSGRANEQFF.